Shown below are 21 T cell receptor beta chains from a single sample sequenced in a study of human T cells and chemical hapten exposure. Regarding time point: pre-sensitization, week 0. Treatment here: therapeutic diphenylcyclopropenone sensitization with weekly scalp DPC. A single record per CDR3 protein comes from TCRdb applying MiXCR to the RACE reads. The table has approximately 370,000 distinct CDR3 sequences, about 5.4% seen once. Here the sequenced sample was whole blood, taken in connection with sensitization to the hapten diphenylcyclopropenone (DPC). The source of these receptors is a woman under 30 with alopecia areata. Some clones in this sample may be carry-over from other donors' samples.

The sample holds many counts of this clonotype. This chain joins TRBV7-9 and TRBJ1-4, with D unclear. Germline V lookup: CDR1 SEHNR, CDR2 FQNEAQ (reference sequence). Trimming cost V 8 bases and J 5 bases, with 12 bases left between them. The CDR3 runs 13 residues. In DNA, the CDR3 is TGTGCCAGCTCAACAGAAGAAAATGAAAAACTGTTTTTT. Its protein product is CASSTEENEKLFF.

The chain uses TRBV5-1 and TRBJ2-7; either TRBD1 or TRBD2 may fit D (6 bases each). The CDR3 length is 13 residues. Looked up from germline, CDR1 is SGHRS and CDR2 is YFSETQ. The germline V and J ends were trimmed by 6 bases and 3 bases, with 13 bases remaining between them. The CDR3 sequence is CASTRGGIYEQYF. In nucleotides, the CDR3 is TGCGCCAGCACCAGAGGGGGGATCTACGAGCAGTACTTC.

This clonotype was seen a few times. The chain has TRBV10-3 and TRBJ2-3; the D gene is possibly TRBD2 (6 bases). Deletions cut 6 bases from V and 7 bases from J, with 20 bases between. Germline CDR1 ENHRY, CDR2 SYGVKD. The CDR3 runs 15 residues. The CDR3: CAISDRDSQHYTQYF. The DNA of the CDR3 is TGTGCCATCAGCGACCGGGACTCTCAACACTATACGCAGTATTTT.

This clonotype came up a few times. This chain connects TRBV4-3 to TRBJ1-2, with TRBD1 matching over 12 bases. The germline gives CDR1 LGHNA, CDR2 YSLEER. V gave up 0 bases and J gave up 4 bases; unmatched junction bases: 9. The CDR3 covers 18 residues. CDR3 amino acids: CASSQDTGTGGLIYGYTF. CDR3 coding DNA: TGCGCCAGCAGCCAAGATACCGGGACAGGGGGCCTCATCTATGGCTACACCTTC.

In this sample, this clonotype turned up many times. The rearrangement joins TRBV28 to TRBJ1-6; possible D gene TRBD1, 5 bases. CDR3 length: 15 residues. Germline V gene lookup returns CDR1 MDHEN and CDR2 SYDVKM. With 7 bases removed from V and 9 bases from J, the gap between germline ends came to 19 bases. The CDR3 here is CASTQRGDGGSPLHF. CDR3 DNA sequence: TGTGCCAGCACTCAACGGGGGGATGGTGGTTCACCCCTCCACTTT.

The V call is TRBV10-2, the J call TRBJ2-2, with a possible D match to TRBD2 (6 bases). Per the germline V gene, CDR1 is WSHSY and CDR2 is SAAADI. Trimming stripped 0 bases from V and 7 bases from J, with 18 bases between. There are 17 residues in the CDR3. CDR3 DNA: TGCGCCAGCAGTGAGTCCCGGGGGACCCGGAGAGACGGGGAGCTGTTTTTT. This sequence encodes CASSESRGTRRDGELFF.

The CDR3, as DNA: TGTGCCAGCAGTTTAGGGAGCCGCGCAAGGACAGATACGCAGTATTTT. Protein sequence: CASSLGSRARTDTQYF. The chain uses TRBV12-3 or TRBV12-4 and TRBJ2-3; D gene ambiguous. The CDR3 length is 16 residues. Trimming removed 1 base from V and 3 bases from J, with 14 bases in between.

This clonotype was seen repeatedly, ten times or more. The V and J genes are TRBV28 and TRBJ2-7; a possible D gene is TRBD1 (6 bases). This CDR3 has 16 amino acids. V shed 1 base and J shed 2 bases, with 15 bases lying between them. CDR1 MDHEN and CDR2 SYDVKM come from the germline V gene. In DNA form, the CDR3 reads TGTGCCAGCAGTTTATTGCAGGGGACGAGTCCCTACGAGCAGTACTTC. Residues: CASSLLQGTSPYEQYF.

This chain uses TRBV18 with TRBJ1-6; D uncertain. Germline assignment: CDR1 KGHSH and CDR2 LQKENI. The CDR3 is 14 amino acids. Trimming cost V 2 bases and J 9 bases, with 11 bases left between them. Written as DNA, the CDR3 is TGTGCCAGCTCACCAGACCGGGGAAGTTCACCCCTCCACTTT. This codes for CASSPDRGSSPLHF.

This clonotype came up many times. The chain uses TRBV28 and TRBJ1-1, with D tentatively TRBD1 (5 bases). Germline V gene lookup returns CDR1 MDHEN and CDR2 SYDVKM. Trimming removed 6 bases from V and 0 bases from J, with 14 bases in between. The CDR3 sequence is 15 residues long. The chain's CDR3 is CASRPTTVLNTEAFF. The CDR3 DNA reads TGTGCCAGCAGGCCTACGACAGTCTTGAACACTGAAGCTTTCTTT.

The sample holds a few counts of this clonotype. V usage is TRBV10-3 and J usage is TRBJ1-5, with no clear D. This CDR3 has 13 amino acids. Germline lookup yields CDR1 ENHRY and CDR2 SYGVKD. With 2 bases removed from V and 2 bases from J, the gap between germline ends came to 4 bases. The CDR3 sequence is CAISERGNQPQHF. CDR3 bases: TGTGCCATCAGTGAGCGGGGCAATCAGCCCCAGCATTTT.

This clonotype was picked up many times. This chain links TRBV15 with TRBJ2-7, with no clear D. This CDR3 is built from 15 residues. Trimming removed 0 bases at V and 9 bases at J, with 18 bases between. Looked up from germline, CDR1 is LNHNV and CDR2 is YYDKDF (reference sequence). The CDR3 nucleotides are TGTGCCACCAGCAGAGAAATAGTAGTGACCTCGCCGCAGTACTTC. It specifies CATSREIVVTSPQYF.

At least ten counts were recorded for this clonotype. The chain links TRBV7-2 to TRBJ2-5, with D tentatively TRBD2 (6 bases). There are 14 residues in the CDR3. From germline, CDR1 is SGHTA and CDR2 FQGNSA. The V and J ends lost 3 bases and 7 bases respectively, with 15 bases between them. CDR3 region: CASSFASDWATQYF. For the CDR3, the DNA is TGTGCCAGCAGCTTTGCTAGCGACTGGGCGACCCAGTACTTC.

The chain employs TRBV7-9 and TRBJ1-1, with D hard to call. The V end was cut by 2 bases, the J end by 1 base, with 8 bases between. Germline V CDR1 and CDR2: SEHNR, FQNEAQ (reference sequence). The CDR3 runs 14 residues. CDR3 DNA: TGTGCCAGCAGCTTAATCCTCCCGAACACTGAAGCTTTCTTT. It specifies CASSLILPNTEAFF.

This clonotype was detected only a few times. The genes are TRBV2 and TRBJ1-6, with a weak D call TRBD1 (5 bases). V lost 0 bases, J lost 7 bases, and 7 bases lay in between. The CDR3 is 14 amino acids. Germline V gene sequence: CDR1 SNHLY, CDR2 FYNNEI. CDR3 nucleotide sequence: TGTGCCAGCAGTGAAGCGCGGGGCAATTCACCCCTCCACTTT. It is translated as CASSEARGNSPLHF. The complete variable domain, with remaining parts taken from reference TRBV2 and TRBJ1-6, reads EPEVTQTPSHQVTQMGQEVILRCVPISNHLYFYWYRQILGQKVEFLVSFYNNEISEKSEIFDDQFSVERPDGSNFTLKIRSTKLEDSAMYFCASSEARGNSPLHFGNGTRLTVT.

The V and J genes are TRBV28 and TRBJ2-3, with D uncertain. Germline V gene lookup returns CDR1 MDHEN and CDR2 SYDVKM. V lost 7 bases and J 4 bases, leaving 6 bases between the germline ends. The CDR3 extends over 11 amino acids. DNA of the CDR3: TGTGCCAGCACCATGTCAGATACGCAGTATTTT. Protein sequence: CASTMSDTQYF.

This chain connects TRBV12-3 or TRBV12-4 to TRBJ1-6; tentatively, D is TRBD1 (6 bases). The CDR3 consists of 19 residues. V was pared by 4 bases and J by 8 bases, with 27 bases between. The CDR3 region is CASSSVEGGSGISYSPLHF. The CDR3 nucleotides are TGTGCCAGCAGTTCGGTGGAGGGGGGTAGCGGTATTTCCTATTCACCCCTCCACTTT.

Ten or more counts support this clonotype. The V and J genes are TRBV12-3 or TRBV12-4 and TRBJ1-2; TRBD1 matches at 7 bases. J was trimmed by 4 bases and V by 6 bases; bases with no gene match: 8. The CDR3 length is 14 residues. Here the CDR3 reads CASSQGQARYGYTF. DNA of the CDR3: TGTGCCAGCAGCCAAGGACAGGCCCGCTATGGCTACACCTTC.

This rearrangement joins TRBV6-5 to TRBJ1-1, with 7 bases that match TRBD1. After removal of 8 bases from V and 6 bases from J, the junction contained 9 bases not matched to a gene. The CDR3 extends over 13 amino acids. Germline V gene lookup returns CDR1 MNHEY and CDR2 SVGAGI. CDR3 DNA: TGTGCCAGCTCTAGACAGGGAGTTTCTGAAGCTTTCTTT. It encodes CASSRQGVSEAFF.

J is TRBJ1-1 and V is TRBV27, with D hard to call. This CDR3 has 15 amino acids. CDR1 MNHEY and CDR2 SMNVEV come from the germline V gene (reference sequence). V was shortened by 6 bases and J by 2 bases, with 16 bases between the two germline ends. The CDR3 nucleotides read TGTGCCAGCAGCGACCTTACATACTCCAACACTGAAGCTTTCTTT. Translated: CASSDLTYSNTEAFF.

This chain links TRBV3-1 with TRBJ1-2, with D possibly matching TRBD1 (6 bases). The V end was cut by 3 bases, the J end by 6 bases, with 11 bases between. The CDR3 totals 13 residues. Germline V CDR1 and CDR2: LGHDT, YNNKEL (reference sequence). CDR3 DNA sequence: TGTGCCAGCAGCCACTACAGGGAAGATGGCTACACCTTC. Amino acids: CASSHYREDGYTF.